The TCR beta chain described here comes from a study of cytomegalovirus exposure and HLA in healthy donors. PCR was performed using 60 Vbeta and 13 Jbeta primers. Sequenced by immunoSEQ multiplex PCR; TCRdb stores in-frame clones only, minus some. The sample shows hundreds of thousands of clones, around 89% of them seen only once. V gave up 6 bases and J gave up 5 bases, with 7 bases separating them. CDR1 is DFQATT and CDR2 is SNEGSKA in the germline V gene (reference sequence). This CDR3 is 10 amino acids long. This TCR was sampled from a young woman in good health and CMV-seronegative. This rearrangement joins TRBV20-1 to TRBJ2-5; the D is unclear. Sequencing input: PBMCs. The CDR3 DNA reads TGCAGTGCGGGCGAGGAGACCCAGTACTTC. It specifies CSAGEETQYF.